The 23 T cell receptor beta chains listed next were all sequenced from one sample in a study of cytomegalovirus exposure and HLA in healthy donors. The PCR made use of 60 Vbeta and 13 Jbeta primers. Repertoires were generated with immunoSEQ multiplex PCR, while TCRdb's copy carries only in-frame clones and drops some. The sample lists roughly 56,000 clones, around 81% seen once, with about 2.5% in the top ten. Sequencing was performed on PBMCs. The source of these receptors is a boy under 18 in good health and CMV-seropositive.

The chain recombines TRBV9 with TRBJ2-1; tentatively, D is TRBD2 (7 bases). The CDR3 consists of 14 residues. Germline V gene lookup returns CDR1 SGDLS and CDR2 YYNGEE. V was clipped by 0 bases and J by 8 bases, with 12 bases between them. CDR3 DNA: TGTGCCAGCAGCGTAGCGGGGGGCCAAGATGAGCAGTTCTTC. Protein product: CASSVAGGQDEQFF.

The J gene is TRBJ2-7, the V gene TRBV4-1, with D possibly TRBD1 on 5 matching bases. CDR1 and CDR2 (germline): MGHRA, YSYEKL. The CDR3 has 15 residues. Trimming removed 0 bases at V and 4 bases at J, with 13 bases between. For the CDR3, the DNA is TGCGCCAGCAGCCAAGATCCCACATCAGGGTACGAGCAGTACTTC. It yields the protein CASSQDPTSGYEQYF.

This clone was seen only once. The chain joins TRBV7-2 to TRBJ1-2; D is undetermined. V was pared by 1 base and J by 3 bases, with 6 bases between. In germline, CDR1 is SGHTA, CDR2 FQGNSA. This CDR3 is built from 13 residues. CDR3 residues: CASSLDSYYGYTF. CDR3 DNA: TGTGCCAGCAGCTTAGACAGTTACTATGGCTACACCTTC.

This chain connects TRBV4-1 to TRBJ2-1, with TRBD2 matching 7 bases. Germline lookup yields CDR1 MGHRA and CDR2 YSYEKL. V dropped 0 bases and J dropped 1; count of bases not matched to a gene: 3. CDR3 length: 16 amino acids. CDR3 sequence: CASSQDLGGSYNEQFF. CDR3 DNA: TGCGCCAGCAGCCAAGATCTCGGGGGGTCCTACAATGAGCAGTTCTTC.

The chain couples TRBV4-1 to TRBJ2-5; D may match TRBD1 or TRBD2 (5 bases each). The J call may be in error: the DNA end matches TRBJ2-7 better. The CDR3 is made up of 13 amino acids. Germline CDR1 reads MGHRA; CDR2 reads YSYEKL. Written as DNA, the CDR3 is TGCGCCAGCGGTCAAGGGGAGACCTACGAGCAGTACTTC. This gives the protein CASGQGETYEQYF.

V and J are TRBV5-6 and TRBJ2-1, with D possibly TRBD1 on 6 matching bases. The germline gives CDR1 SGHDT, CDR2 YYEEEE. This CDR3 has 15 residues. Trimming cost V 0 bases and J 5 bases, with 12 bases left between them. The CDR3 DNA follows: TGTGCCAGCAGCTTGGATCAGGGGCTAAACAATGAGCAGTTCTTC. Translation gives CASSLDQGLNNEQFF.

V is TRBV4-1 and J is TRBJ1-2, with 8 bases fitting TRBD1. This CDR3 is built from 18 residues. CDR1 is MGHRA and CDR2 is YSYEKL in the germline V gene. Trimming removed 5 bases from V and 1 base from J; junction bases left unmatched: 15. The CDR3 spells CASSSPRGQGALNYGYTF. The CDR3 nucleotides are TGCGCCAGCAGCTCCCCACGCGGTCAGGGGGCGCTTAACTATGGCTACACCTTC.

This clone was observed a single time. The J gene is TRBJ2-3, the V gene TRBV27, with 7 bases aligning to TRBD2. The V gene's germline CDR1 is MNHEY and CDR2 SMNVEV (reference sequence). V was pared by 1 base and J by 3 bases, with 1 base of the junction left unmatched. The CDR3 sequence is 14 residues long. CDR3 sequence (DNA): TGTGCCAGCAGTTTATGGGGGGGAACAGATACGCAGTATTTT. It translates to CASSLWGGTDTQYF.

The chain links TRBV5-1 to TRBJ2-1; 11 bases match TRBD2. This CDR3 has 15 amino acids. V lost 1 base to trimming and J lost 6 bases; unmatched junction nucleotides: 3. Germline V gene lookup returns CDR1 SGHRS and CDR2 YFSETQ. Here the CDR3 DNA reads TGCGCCAGCAGCTTGATAGCGGGGGGGCTCAATGAGCAGTTCTTC. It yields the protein CASSLIAGGLNEQFF.

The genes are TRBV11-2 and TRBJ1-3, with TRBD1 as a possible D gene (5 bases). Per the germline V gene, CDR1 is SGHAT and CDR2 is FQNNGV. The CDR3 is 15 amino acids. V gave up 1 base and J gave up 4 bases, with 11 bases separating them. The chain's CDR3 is CASSLGGGTGNTIYF. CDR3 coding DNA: TGTGCCAGCAGCTTAGGCGGGGGGACCGGAAACACCATATATTTT.

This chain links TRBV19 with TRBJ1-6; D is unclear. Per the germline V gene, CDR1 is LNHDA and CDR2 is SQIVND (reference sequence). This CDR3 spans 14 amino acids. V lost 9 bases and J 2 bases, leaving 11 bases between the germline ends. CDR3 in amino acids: CASRVATYNSPLHF. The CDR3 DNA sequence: TGTGCCAGCCGTGTAGCAACCTATAATTCACCCCTCCACTTT.

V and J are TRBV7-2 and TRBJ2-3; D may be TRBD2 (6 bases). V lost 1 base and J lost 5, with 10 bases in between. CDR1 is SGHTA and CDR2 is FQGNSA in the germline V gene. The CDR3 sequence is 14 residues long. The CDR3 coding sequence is TGTGCCAGCAGCTTAGACCGGGGGAGAGATACGCAGTATTTT. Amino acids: CASSLDRGRDTQYF. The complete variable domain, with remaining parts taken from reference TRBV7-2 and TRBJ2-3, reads GAGVSQSPSNKVTEKGKDVELRCDPISGHTALYWYRQSLGQGLEFLIYFQGNSAPDKSGLPSDRFSAERTGGSVSTLTIQRTQQEDSAVYLCASSLDRGRDTQYFGPGTRLTVL.

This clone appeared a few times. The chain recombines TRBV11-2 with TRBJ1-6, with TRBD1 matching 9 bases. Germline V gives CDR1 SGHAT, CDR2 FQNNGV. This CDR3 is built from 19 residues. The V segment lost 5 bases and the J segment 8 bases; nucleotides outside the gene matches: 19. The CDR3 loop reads CASSLWGTGIGGRYSPLHF. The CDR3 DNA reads TGTGCCAGCAGCCTTTGGGGGACAGGGATCGGTGGCCGGTATTCACCCCTCCACTTT. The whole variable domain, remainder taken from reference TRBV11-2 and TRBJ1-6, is EAGVAQSPRYKIIEKRQSVAFWCNPISGHATLYWYQQILGQGPKLLIQFQNNGVVDDSQLPKDRFSAERLKGVDSTLKIQPAKLEDSAVYLCASSLWGTGIGGRYSPLHFGNGTRLTVT.

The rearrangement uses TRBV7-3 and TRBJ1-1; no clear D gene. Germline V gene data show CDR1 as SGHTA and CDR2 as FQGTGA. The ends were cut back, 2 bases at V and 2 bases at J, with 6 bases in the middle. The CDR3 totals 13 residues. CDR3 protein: CASSLPGNTEAFF. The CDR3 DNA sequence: TGTGCCAGCAGCTTACCCGGTAACACTGAAGCTTTCTTT.

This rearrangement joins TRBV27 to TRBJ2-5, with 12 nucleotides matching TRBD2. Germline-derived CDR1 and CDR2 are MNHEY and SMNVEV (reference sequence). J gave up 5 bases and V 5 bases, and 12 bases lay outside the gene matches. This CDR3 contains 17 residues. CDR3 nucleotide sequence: TGTGCCAGCAGTAATTCGACTAGCGGGGGAGGTTTTGAGACCCAGTACTTC. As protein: CASSNSTSGGGFETQYF.

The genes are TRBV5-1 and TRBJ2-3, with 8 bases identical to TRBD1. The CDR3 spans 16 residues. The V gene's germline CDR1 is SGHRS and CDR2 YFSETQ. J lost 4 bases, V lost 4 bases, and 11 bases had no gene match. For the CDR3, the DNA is TGCGCCAGCAGCCCCCTCGGGACAGGTGGGGCAGATACGCAGTATTTT. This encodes CASSPLGTGGADTQYF. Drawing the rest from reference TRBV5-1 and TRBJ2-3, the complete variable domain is KAGVTQTPRYLIKTRGQQVTLSCSPISGHRSVSWYQQTPGQGLQFLFEYFSETQRNKGNFPGRFSGRQFSNSRSEMNVSTLELGDSALYLCASSPLGTGGADTQYFGPGTRLTVL.

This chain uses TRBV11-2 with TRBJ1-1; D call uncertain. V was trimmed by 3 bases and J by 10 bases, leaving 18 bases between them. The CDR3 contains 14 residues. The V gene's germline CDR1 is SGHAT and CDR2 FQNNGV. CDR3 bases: TGTGCCAGCAGCTTCAACCCTCAGGTACCTTCAGCTTTCTTT. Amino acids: CASSFNPQVPSAFF.

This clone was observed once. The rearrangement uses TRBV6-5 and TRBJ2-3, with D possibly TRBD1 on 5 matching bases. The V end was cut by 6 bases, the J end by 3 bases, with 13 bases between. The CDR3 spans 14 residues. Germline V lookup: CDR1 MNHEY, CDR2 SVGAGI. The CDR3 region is CASSTAGMTDTQYF. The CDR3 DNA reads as TGTGCCAGCAGCACAGCAGGGATGACAGATACGCAGTATTTT.

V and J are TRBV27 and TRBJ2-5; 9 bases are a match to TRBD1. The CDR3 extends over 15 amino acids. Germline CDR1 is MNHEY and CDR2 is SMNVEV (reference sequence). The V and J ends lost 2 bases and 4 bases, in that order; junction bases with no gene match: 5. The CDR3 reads CASSLMGQGAETQYF. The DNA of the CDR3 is TGTGCCAGCAGTTTAATGGGACAGGGCGCAGAGACCCAGTACTTC.

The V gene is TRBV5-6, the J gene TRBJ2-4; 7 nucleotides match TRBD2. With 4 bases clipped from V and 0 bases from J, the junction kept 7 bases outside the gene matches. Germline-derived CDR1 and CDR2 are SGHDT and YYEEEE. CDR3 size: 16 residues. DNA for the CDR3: TGTGCCAGCAGCCCGGGAGGTCGCTTAGCCAAAAACATTCAGTACTTC. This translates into CASSPGGRLAKNIQYF.

The CDR3 is CASYRDRGHEQYF. CDR3 coding DNA: TGTGCCAGTTACCGGGACAGGGGACACGAGCAGTACTTC. The chain couples TRBV2 to TRBJ2-7, with TRBD1 matching over 10 bases. The germline V gene has CDR1 SNHLY and CDR2 FYNNEI. The V gene end was trimmed by 9 bases and the J gene end by 5 bases; junction bases not matched to a gene: 7. This CDR3 has 13 amino acids.

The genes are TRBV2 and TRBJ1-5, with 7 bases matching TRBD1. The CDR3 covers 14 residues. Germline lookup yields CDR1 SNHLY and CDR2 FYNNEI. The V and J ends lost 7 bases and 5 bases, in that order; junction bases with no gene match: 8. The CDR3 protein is CASTVLQGYQPQHF. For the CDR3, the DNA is TGTGCCAGCACCGTCTTACAGGGGTATCAGCCCCAGCATTTT.

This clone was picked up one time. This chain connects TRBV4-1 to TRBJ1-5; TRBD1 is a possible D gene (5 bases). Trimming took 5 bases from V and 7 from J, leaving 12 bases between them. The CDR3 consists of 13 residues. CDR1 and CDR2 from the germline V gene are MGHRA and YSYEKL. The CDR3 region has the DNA TGCGCCAGCAGCTGGACAATCGGGCAGCCCCAGCATTTT. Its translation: CASSWTIGQPQHF.